A single sample gave rise to the 20 T cell receptor beta chains below, sequenced in a study of PD-1 blockade in classical Hodgkin lymphoma. Measured with immunoSEQ multiplex PCR; TCRdb has only the in-frame clones, and not every one. There are 35,000 to 40,000 clones in the sample; around 90% occur only once, and around 7.7% lies in the top ten. Patients all relapsed after autologous stem cell transplantation, and there was variation in brentuximab vedotin exposure. This sample comprised peripheral blood mononuclear cells (PBMCs), obtained before the second cycle of nivolumab. The origin of the receptors is a human donor with classical Hodgkin lymphoma.

V is TRBV6-1 and J is TRBJ2-2, with 8 bases identical to TRBD1. V dropped 3 bases and J dropped 2; count of bases not matched to a gene: 5. The CDR3 length is 16 residues. CDR1 MNHNS and CDR2 SASEGT come from the germline V gene. CDR3 in amino acids: CASSDPGGPNTGELFF. Here the CDR3 DNA reads TGTGCCAGCAGTGACCCAGGGGGCCCTAACACCGGGGAGCTGTTTTTT.

The chain recombines TRBV18 with TRBJ1-1; TRBD1 agrees at 9 bases. The CDR3 covers 14 residues. V shed 3 bases, J shed 5 bases, and the junction held 4 bases outside the gene matches. The V gene's germline CDR1 is KGHSH and CDR2 LQKENI. For the CDR3, the DNA is TGTGCCAGCTCACCGGGACAGGGTCAGACTGAAGCTTTCTTT. Translated: CASSPGQGQTEAFF. The entire variable domain, with the rest obtained from reference TRBV18 and TRBJ1-1, is as follows: NAGVMQNPRHLVRRRGQEARLRCSPMKGHSHVYWYRQLPEEGLKFMVYLQKENIIDESGMPKERFSAEFPKEGPSILRIQQVVRGDSAAYFCASSPGQGQTEAFFGQGTRLTVV.

This sequence joins TRBV13 and TRBJ2-3, with unresolved D. Germline CDR1 is PRHDT and CDR2 is FYEKMQ (reference sequence). The CDR3 has 14 residues. V was pared by 1 base and J by 2 bases, with 7 bases between. The CDR3, as DNA: TGTGCCAGCAGCTTAGTTCTACACACAGATACGCAGTATTTT. This codes for CASSLVLHTDTQYF.

The rearrangement links TRBV7-2 to TRBJ2-3, with a tentative D call TRBD2 (5 bases). The CDR3 has 13 amino acids. Germline-derived CDR1 and CDR2 are SGHTA and FQGNSA. Deletions cut 5 bases from V and 6 bases from J, with 12 bases between. The CDR3 spells CASSRIASDTQYF. CDR3 in DNA: TGTGCCAGCAGCCGAATAGCGTCGGATACGCAGTATTTT. Drawing the rest from reference TRBV7-2 and TRBJ2-3, the complete variable domain is GAGVSQSPSNKVTEKGKDVELRCDPISGHTALYWYRQSLGQGLEFLIYFQGNSAPDKSGLPSDRFSAERTGGSVSTLTIQRTQQEDSAVYLCASSRIASDTQYFGPGTRLTVL.

The rearrangement uses TRBV30 and TRBJ2-7, with D possibly being TRBD1 or TRBD2 (5 bases each). Germline-derived CDR1 and CDR2 are GTSNPN and SVGIG (reference sequence). The CDR3 sequence is 13 residues long. V gave up 3 bases and J gave up 3 bases, with 12 bases separating them. The CDR3 region has the DNA TGTGCCTGGAGGGGGGAGCATTTCTACGAGCAGTACTTC. This codes for CAWRGEHFYEQYF. The entire variable domain, with the rest obtained from reference TRBV30 and TRBJ2-7, is as follows: SQTIHQWPATLVQPVGSPLSLECTVEGTSNPNLYWYRQAAGRGLQLLFYSVGIGQISSEVPQNLSASRPQDRQFILSSKKLLLSDSGFYLCAWRGEHFYEQYFGPGTRLTVT.

The J gene is TRBJ2-7, the V gene TRBV7-3; D tentatively reads TRBD1 or TRBD2 (7 bases each). V was shortened by 3 bases and J by 6 bases, with 15 bases between the two germline ends. The CDR3 runs 14 residues. CDR1 is SGHTA, CDR2 FQGTGA, per germline. CDR3 nucleotides: TGTGCCAGCAGCTTGGACCAGGGGGGGCTCGAGCAGTACTTC. Encoded protein: CASSLDQGGLEQYF.

J is TRBJ1-5 and V is TRBV6-1; unclear D gene. The CDR3 totals 17 residues. CDR1 and CDR2 (germline): MNHNS, SASEGT. The V end lost 4 bases, the J end lost 7 bases, and 23 bases lay between the germline ends. In DNA, the CDR3 is TGTGCCAGCAGTGTTATTGTGGGGTTTCATAAGAGGCAGCCCCAGCATTTT. It specifies CASSVIVGFHKRQPQHF.

The rearrangement uses TRBV5-8 and TRBJ2-7; D possibly corresponds to TRBD2 (5 bases). CDR1 and CDR2 from the germline V gene are SGHTS and YDEGEE. V lost 5 bases and J 3 bases, leaving 21 bases between the germline ends. This CDR3 is 16 amino acids long. CDR3 nucleotides: TGTGCCAGCAGTCATAACTGGGGTTTGAGGGTCTACGAGCAGTACTTC. Its translation is CASSHNWGLRVYEQYF.

The V gene is TRBV13, the J gene TRBJ2-7, with 7 bases that match TRBD2. The CDR3 covers 15 residues. Per germline, CDR1 PRHDT and CDR2 FYEKMQ (reference sequence). V dropped 3 bases and J dropped 0; count of bases not matched to a gene: 5. The CDR3 DNA sequence: TGTGCCAGCAGCTTTTTGGGGGGGATCTCCTACGAGCAGTACTTC. Protein: CASSFLGGISYEQYF.

The chain joins TRBV7-9 to TRBJ2-1, with D perhaps matching TRBD2 (6 bases). V was trimmed by 6 bases and J by 0 bases, leaving 18 bases between them. The CDR3 sequence is 17 residues long. CDR1 is SEHNR, CDR2 FQNEAQ, per germline (reference sequence). CDR3 region: CASRRGTPQSSYNEQFF. Here the CDR3 DNA reads TGTGCCAGCAGACGTGGGACTCCCCAAAGCTCCTACAATGAGCAGTTCTTC.

The chain couples TRBV9 to TRBJ1-3; 8 bases align to TRBD1. Germline CDR1 reads SGDLS; CDR2 reads YYNGEE. Trimming removed 3 bases from V and 0 bases from J; junction bases left unmatched: 5. The CDR3 consists of 16 residues. CDR3 in DNA: TGTGCCAGCAGCGCGGGACAGGTTTACTCTGGAAACACCATATATTTT. Protein product: CASSAGQVYSGNTIYF.

This chain connects TRBV6-6 to TRBJ2-7, with 10 bases identical to TRBD2. V lost 8 bases, J lost 0 bases, and 4 bases stayed unmatched. Per germline, CDR1 MNHNY and CDR2 SVGAGI (reference sequence). This CDR3 spans 14 amino acids. DNA for the CDR3: TGTGCCAGCGTATCTAGCGGGGGCTCCTACGAGCAGTACTTC. It codes for CASVSSGGSYEQYF.

This sequence joins TRBV5-4 and TRBJ2-7; tentative D call: TRBD1 (6 bases). V shed 5 bases and J shed 2 bases, with 14 bases lying between them. The CDR3 loop spans 14 amino acids. Per the germline V gene, CDR1 is SGHNT and CDR2 is YYREEE (reference sequence). The CDR3 reads CASSLTTGPYEQYF. In DNA form, the CDR3 reads TGTGCCAGCAGTCTGACGACAGGACCCTACGAGCAGTACTTC. Based on the CDR3 plus reference TRBV5-4 and TRBJ2-7, the full variable domain is ETGVTQSPTHLIKTRGQQVTLRCSSQSGHNTVSWYQQALGQGPQFIFQYYREEENGRGNFPPRFSGLQFPNYSSELNVNALELDDSALYLCASSLTTGPYEQYFGPGTRLTVT.

V gene TRBV5-1 combines with J gene TRBJ2-3; no clear D. The CDR3 has 14 amino acids. The V gene lost 1 base and the J gene lost 0 bases, with 6 bases spanning the gap. The germline V gene encodes CDR1 SGHRS and CDR2 YFSETQ. The CDR3 nucleotides are TGCGCCAGCAGCTTGCCGGCTAGCACAGATACGCAGTATTTT. This gives the protein CASSLPASTDTQYF.

Only a few counts were recorded for this clone. This chain connects TRBV18 to TRBJ2-7, with D hard to call. Germline V gives CDR1 KGHSH, CDR2 LQKENI. There are 13 residues in the CDR3. V lost 6 bases and J lost 0, with 9 bases in between. This CDR3 is CASSRLVSYEQYF. The CDR3 DNA sequence: TGTGCCAGCTCCCGGCTCGTCTCCTACGAGCAGTACTTC.

The chain combines TRBV11-3 with TRBJ2-3; 14 bases match TRBD2. This CDR3 has 15 residues. J lost 4 bases, V lost 5 bases, and 2 bases had no gene match. Germline V gene data show CDR1 as SGHNT and CDR2 as YENEEA. The CDR3 DNA reads TGTGCCAGCAGCGGACTAGCGGGAGGCTCAGATACGCAGTATTTT. Protein: CASSGLAGGSDTQYF. The full variable domain, completed using reference TRBV11-3 and TRBJ2-3, is EAGVVQSPRYKIIEKKQPVAFWCNPISGHNTLYWYLQNLGQGPELLIRYENEEAVDDSQLPKDRFSAERLKGVDSTLKIQPAELGDSAVYLCASSGLAGGSDTQYFGPGTRLTVL.

This clone was seen once. The chain recombines TRBV2 with TRBJ1-1; D uncertain. V shed 6 bases and J shed 1 base, with 9 bases lying between them. The germline V gene encodes CDR1 SNHLY and CDR2 FYNNEI. CDR3 length equals 13 residues. The CDR3 nucleotides are TGTGCCAGCAGCGTGACTCCGAACACTGAAGCTTTCTTT. Translation gives CASSVTPNTEAFF.

This clone showed up just once. This rearrangement joins TRBV11-3 to TRBJ2-7, with D unclear. The CDR3 is 12 amino acids. Trimming removed 5 bases from V and 7 bases from J, with 12 bases in between. The germline V gene has CDR1 SGHNT and CDR2 YENEEA. CDR3 residues: CASSQSLQEQYF. The CDR3 DNA follows: TGTGCCAGCAGCCAATCTCTTCAGGAGCAGTACTTC.

The rearrangement uses TRBV19 and TRBJ1-5; TRBD1 is a possible D gene (6 bases). Germline CDR1 is LNHDA and CDR2 is SQIVND (reference sequence). The CDR3 is 15 residues long. V gave up 3 bases and J gave up 2 bases, with 11 bases separating them. The CDR3 DNA reads TGTGCCAGTAGTATTTGGACAGCAGGCAATCAGCCCCAGCATTTT. Amino acids: CASSIWTAGNQPQHF.

The chain carries TRBV28 and TRBJ2-2; possible D gene TRBD2, 5 bases. This CDR3 is 12 amino acids long. V gave up 7 bases and J gave up 7 bases, with 10 bases separating them. Germline V gene lookup returns CDR1 MDHEN and CDR2 SYDVKM. The CDR3 region is CASTGIVGELFF. The CDR3 coding sequence is TGTGCCAGCACGGGGATCGTCGGGGAGCTGTTTTTT.